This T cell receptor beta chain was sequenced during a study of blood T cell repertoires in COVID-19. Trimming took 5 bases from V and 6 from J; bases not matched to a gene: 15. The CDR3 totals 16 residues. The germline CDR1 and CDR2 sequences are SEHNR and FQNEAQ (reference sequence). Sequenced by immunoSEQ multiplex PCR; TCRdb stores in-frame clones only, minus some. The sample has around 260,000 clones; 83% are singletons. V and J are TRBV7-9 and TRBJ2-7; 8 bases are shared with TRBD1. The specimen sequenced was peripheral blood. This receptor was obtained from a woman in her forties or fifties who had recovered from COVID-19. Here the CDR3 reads CASSPGGTGLRFEQYF. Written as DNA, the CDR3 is TGTGCCAGCAGCCCAGGAGGGACAGGCCTTAGGTTCGAGCAGTACTTC.